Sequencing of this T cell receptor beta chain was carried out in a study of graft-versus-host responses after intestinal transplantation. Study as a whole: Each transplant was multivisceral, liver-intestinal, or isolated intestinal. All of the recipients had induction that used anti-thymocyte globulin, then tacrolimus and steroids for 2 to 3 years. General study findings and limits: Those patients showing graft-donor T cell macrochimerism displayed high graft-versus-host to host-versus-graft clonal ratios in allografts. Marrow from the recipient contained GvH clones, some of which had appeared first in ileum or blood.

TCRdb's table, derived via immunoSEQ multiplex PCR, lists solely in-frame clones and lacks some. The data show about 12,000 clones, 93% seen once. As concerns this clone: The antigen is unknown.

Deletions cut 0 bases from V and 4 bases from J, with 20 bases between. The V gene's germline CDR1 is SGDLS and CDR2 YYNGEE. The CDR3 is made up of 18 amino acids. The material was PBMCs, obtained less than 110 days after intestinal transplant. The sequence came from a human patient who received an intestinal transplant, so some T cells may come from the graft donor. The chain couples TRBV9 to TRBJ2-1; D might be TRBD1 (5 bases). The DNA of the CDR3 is TGTGCCAGCAGCGTAGATGATAGGGGCTTGGCCATATACAATGAGCAGTTCTTC. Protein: CASSVDDRGLAIYNEQFF.